This entry describes one T cell receptor (beta chain). Its antigen remains unidentified. This entry is derived from a study of shared clonotypes between healthy human individuals. The overall study: The cohort had two women and three men, ages 18 to 49.

For each subset, genomic DNA was distributed in equal portions over several immunoSEQ plates. Assay used: immunoSEQ multiplex PCR; TCRdb lists only in-frame clones, some missing. This table has roughly 650,000 clones, about 96% appearing once. The CDR3 covers 13 residues. Trimming removed 0 bases at V and 7 bases at J, with 5 bases between. Looked up from germline, CDR1 is SGDLS and CDR2 is YYNGEE. Regarding the study as a whole: What limited the represented genetic and exposure-history diversity was the small number of donors.

Sequenced material: naive CD4+ T cells sorted from blood. Subset noted: CD45RA+ positively selected. This receptor was identified in a woman aged 25 to 39 in good health. This chain links TRBV9 with TRBJ1-6; D is undetermined. The CDR3 DNA sequence: TGTGCCAGCAGCGTAGGTGACAATTCACCCCTCCACTTT. This encodes CASSVGDNSPLHF. The full variable domain, its missing parts supplied by reference TRBV9 and TRBJ1-6, is DSGVTQTPKHLITATGQRVTLRCSPRSGDLSVYWYQQSLDQGLQFLIQYYNGEERAKGNILERFSAQQFPDLHSELNLSSLELGDSALYFCASSVGDNSPLHFGNGTRLTVT.